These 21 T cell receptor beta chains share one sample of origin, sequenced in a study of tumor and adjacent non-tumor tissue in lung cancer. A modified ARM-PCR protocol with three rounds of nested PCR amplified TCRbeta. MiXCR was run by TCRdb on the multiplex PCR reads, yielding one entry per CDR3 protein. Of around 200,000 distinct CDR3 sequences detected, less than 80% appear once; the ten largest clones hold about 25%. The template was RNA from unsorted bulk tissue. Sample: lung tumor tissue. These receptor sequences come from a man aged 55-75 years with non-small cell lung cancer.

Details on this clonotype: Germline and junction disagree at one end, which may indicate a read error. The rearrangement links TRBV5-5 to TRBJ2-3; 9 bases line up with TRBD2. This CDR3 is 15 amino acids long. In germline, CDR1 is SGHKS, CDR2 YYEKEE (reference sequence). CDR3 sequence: CVSSLAGGGVDTQYF. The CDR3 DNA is TGTGTCAGCAGCTTGGCGGGGGGGGGCGTAGATACGCAGTATTTT.

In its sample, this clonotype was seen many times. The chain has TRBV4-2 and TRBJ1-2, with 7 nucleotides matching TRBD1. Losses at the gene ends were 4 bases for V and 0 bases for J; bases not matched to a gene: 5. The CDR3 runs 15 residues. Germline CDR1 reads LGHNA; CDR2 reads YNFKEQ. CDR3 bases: TGTGCCAGCAGCCCCAGGGGGGAGGCTAACTATGGCTACACCTTC. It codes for CASSPRGEANYGYTF.

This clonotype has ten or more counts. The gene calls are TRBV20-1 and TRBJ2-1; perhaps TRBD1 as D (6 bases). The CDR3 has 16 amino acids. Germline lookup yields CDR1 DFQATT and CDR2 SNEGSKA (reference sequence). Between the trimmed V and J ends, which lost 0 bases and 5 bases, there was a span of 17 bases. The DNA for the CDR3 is TGCAGTGCTAGAGATCAAGTGTCCCACAGGGACAATGAGCAGTTCTTC. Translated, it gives CSARDQVSHRDNEQFF.

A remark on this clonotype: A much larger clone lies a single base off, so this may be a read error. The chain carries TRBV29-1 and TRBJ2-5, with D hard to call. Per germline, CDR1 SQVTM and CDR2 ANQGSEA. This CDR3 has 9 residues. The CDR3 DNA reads TGCAGCGGAGTAGAGACCCGGTACTTC. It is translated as CSGVETRYF.

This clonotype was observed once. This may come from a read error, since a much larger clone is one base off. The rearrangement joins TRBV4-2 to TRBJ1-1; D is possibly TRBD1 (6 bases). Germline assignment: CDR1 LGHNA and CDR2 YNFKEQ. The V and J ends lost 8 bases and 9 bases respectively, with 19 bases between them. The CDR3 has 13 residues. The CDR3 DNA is TGTGCCAGCGGCCCCGAGAGGGGGACTCAAGCTTTCTTT. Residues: CASGPERGTQAFF.

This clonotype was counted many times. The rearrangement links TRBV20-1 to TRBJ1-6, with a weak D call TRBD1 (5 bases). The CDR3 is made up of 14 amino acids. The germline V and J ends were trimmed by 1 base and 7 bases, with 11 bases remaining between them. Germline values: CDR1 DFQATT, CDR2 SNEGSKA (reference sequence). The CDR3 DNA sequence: TGCAGTGCTAGAGGGGACCTAGGGAATTCACCCCTCCACTTT. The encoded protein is CSARGDLGNSPLHF.

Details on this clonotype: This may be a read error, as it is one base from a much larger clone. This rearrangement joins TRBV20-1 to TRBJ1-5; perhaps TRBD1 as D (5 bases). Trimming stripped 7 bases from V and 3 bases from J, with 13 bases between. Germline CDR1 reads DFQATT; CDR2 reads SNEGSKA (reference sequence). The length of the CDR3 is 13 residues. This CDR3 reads CSVGGANNQPQHF. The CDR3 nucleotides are TGCAGTGTCGGAGGGGCGAACAATCAGCCCCAGCATTTT.

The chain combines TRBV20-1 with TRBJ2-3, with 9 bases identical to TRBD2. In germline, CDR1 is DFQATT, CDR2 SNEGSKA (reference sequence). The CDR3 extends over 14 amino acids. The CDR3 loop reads CDARVAGGEGTQYF. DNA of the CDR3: TGCGATGCTAGAGTCGCGGGAGGGGAAGGTACGCAGTATTTT.

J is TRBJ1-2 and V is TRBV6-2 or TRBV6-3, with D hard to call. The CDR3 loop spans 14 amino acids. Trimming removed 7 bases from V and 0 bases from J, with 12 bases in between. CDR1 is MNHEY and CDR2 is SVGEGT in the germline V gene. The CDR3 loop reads CASNGTGSNYGYTF. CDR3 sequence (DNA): TGTGCCAGCAATGGTACCGGGTCTAACTATGGCTACACCTTC.

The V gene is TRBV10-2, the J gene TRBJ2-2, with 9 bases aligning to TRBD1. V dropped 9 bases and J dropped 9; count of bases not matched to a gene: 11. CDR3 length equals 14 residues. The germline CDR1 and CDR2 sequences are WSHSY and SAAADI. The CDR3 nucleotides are TGCGCCAGTAGGGACAGGGTGGGGATCAGGGAGCTGTTTTTT. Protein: CASRDRVGIRELFF.

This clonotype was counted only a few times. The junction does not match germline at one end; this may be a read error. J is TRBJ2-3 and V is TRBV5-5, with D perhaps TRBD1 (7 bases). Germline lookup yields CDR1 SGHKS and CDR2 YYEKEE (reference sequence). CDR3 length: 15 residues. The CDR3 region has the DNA TGTGTCAGCAGCTTGGAGGGGGCCAGCACATATACGCAGTATTTT. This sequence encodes CVSSLEGASTYTQYF.

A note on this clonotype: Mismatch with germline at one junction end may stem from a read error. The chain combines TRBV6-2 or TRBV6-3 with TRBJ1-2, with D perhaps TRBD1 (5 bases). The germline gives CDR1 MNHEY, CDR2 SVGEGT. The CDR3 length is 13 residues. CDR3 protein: CANSLTENYGYTF. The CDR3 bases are TGTGCCAACAGTTTGACAGAGAACTATGGCTACACCTTC.

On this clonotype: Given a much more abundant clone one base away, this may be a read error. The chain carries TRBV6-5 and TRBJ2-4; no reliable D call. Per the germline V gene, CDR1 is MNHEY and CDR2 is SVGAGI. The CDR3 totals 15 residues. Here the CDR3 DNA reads TGTGCCAACAGTTACGGTGGCCTAGCCAAAAACATTCAGTACTTC. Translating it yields CANSYGGLAKNIQYF.

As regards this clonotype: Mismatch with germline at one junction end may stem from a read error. DNA of the CDR3: TGTGCCAGCAGCTCTGGACGAGACAATGAAAGACTGTTTTTT. It is translated as CASSSGRDNERLFF. The chain recombines TRBV11-1 with TRBJ1-4; D call uncertain. CDR1 and CDR2 (germline): SGHAT, FQDESV (reference sequence). The CDR3 sequence is 14 residues long.

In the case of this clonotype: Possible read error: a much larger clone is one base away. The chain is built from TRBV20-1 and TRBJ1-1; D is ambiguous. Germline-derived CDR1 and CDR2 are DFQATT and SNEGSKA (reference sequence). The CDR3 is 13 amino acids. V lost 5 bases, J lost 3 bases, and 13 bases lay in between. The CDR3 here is CSAPEQSYTEAFF. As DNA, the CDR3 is TGCAGTGCTCCGGAACAGAGCTACACTGAAGCTTTCTTT.

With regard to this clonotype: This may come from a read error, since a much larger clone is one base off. The CDR3 region is CASSQKIPGQWARKNIQYF. For the CDR3, the DNA is TGCGCCAGCAGCCAAAAGATCCCCGGACAATGGGCGCGAAAAAACATTCAGTACTTC. The V call is TRBV4-1, the J call TRBJ2-4; tentative D call: TRBD1 (5 bases). The CDR3 extends over 19 amino acids. Germline lookup yields CDR1 MGHRA and CDR2 YSYEKL. Trimming removed 2 bases from V and 4 bases from J, with 24 bases in between.

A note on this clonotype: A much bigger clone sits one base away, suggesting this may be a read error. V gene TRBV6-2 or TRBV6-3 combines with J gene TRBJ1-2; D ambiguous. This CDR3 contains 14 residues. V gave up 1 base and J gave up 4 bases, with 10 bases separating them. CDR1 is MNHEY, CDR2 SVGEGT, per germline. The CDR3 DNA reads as TGTGCCAGCAGTTACTTGACGGGAGCCTATGGCTACACCTTC. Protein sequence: CASSYLTGAYGYTF.

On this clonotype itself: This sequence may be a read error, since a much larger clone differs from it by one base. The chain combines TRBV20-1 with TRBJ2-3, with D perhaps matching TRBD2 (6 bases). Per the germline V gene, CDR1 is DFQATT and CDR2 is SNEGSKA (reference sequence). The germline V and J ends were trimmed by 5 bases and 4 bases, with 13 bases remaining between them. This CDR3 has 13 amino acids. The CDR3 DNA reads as TGCAGTGCTGGAGCGAGGAGGGCAGATACGCAGTATTTT. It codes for CSAGARRADTQYF.

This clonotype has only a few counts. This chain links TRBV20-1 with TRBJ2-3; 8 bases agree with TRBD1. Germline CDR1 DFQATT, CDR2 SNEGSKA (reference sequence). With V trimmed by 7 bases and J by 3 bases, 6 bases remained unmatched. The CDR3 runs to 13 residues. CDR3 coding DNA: TGCAGTGTTTCGGACAGGGCGACAGATACGCAGTATTTT. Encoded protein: CSVSDRATDTQYF.

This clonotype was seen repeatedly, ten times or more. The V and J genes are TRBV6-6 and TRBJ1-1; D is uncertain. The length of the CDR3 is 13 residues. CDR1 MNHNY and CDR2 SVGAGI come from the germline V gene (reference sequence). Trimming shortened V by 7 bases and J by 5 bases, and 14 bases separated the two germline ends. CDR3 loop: CASTSGPGTEAFF. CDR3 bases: TGTGCCAGCACTTCCGGTCCGGGAACTGAAGCTTTCTTT.

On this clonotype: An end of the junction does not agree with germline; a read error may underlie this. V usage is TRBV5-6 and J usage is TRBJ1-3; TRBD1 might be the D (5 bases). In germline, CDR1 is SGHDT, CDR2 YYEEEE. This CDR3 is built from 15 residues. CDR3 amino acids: CASDLVGDSRNAIYF. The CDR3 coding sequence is TGTGCCAGCGACCTGGTGGGGGACTCTAGAAACGCCATATATTTT.